This T cell receptor (beta chain) was observed in a study of blood T cell repertoires in COVID-19. Per the original methods: Amplifying reference gene primers gave estimates of nucleated cell counts. Here immunoSEQ multiplex PCR was the method, and the copy in TCRdb shows in-frame clones only, minus some. That table is the source of V, J and clone size, and D and trimming were worked out from the DNA. The sample lists about 380,000 clones, more than 70% occurring once. Cohort placement rested on clinical history that participants reported themselves. Among Cohort 3 donors, those recovered had two negative PCRs, clearance, or symptom resolution. This clone has more than one count but fewer than ten. Material: PBMCs or T cells enriched from blood (not recorded which). The sequence came from a woman younger than 30 who had recovered from COVID-19.

The DNA of the CDR3 is TGTGCCAGCAGCTTAGGCAGGCCTGGAAACACCATATATTTT. Translation gives CASSLGRPGNTIYF. The chain combines TRBV11-3 with TRBJ1-3; no clear D. This CDR3 comprises 14 residues. The V end lost 1 base, the J end lost 2 bases, and 6 bases lay between the germline ends. Germline loops: CDR1 SGHNT, CDR2 YENEEA. The whole variable domain, remainder taken from reference TRBV11-3 and TRBJ1-3, is EAGVVQSPRYKIIEKKQPVAFWCNPISGHNTLYWYLQNLGQGPELLIRYENEEAVDDSQLPKDRFSAERLKGVDSTLKIQPAELGDSAVYLCASSLGRPGNTIYFGEGSWLTVV.